This TCR beta chain was sequenced in a study of blood T cell repertoires in COVID-19. V dropped 3 bases and J dropped 1 base, with 11 bases sitting between them. Germline CDR1 reads MDHEN; CDR2 reads SYDVKM. This CDR3 has 15 amino acids. The data were produced by immunoSEQ multiplex PCR, yet TCRdb's version contains in-frame clones alone and is incomplete. The data hold roughly 250,000 clones, with roughly 80% observed a single time. This sequence originates from a woman older than 75 with active or convalescent COVID-19. This chain links TRBV28 with TRBJ2-3, with D perhaps TRBD2 (6 bases). Material for sequencing was peripheral blood. The CDR3 nucleotides are TGTGCCAGCAGTTTCGGCGGGATAGGCACAGATACGCAGTATTTT. Its protein is CASSFGGIGTDTQYF.